Listed here are 6 T cell receptor beta chains from one sample, sequenced in a study of CD8 T cells in Susac syndrome. An input of roughly 0.5 to 1 ug of RNA was subjected to reverse transcription using random hexamers. Via MiXCR, TCRdb re-called the immunoSEQ multiplex PCR reads, giving one row per CDR3 protein. Seen here are around 270,000 distinct CDR3 sequences, 65% to 90% observed once, and the top ten hold 0.2% to 0.25%. Sequencing used CD8+ T cells from PBMCs. These receptors were taken from a human donor with multiple sclerosis.

The genes are TRBV7-8 and TRBJ2-3, with D perhaps matching TRBD1 or TRBD2 (6 bases each). Germline assignment: CDR1 SGHVS and CDR2 FQNEAQ. V was shortened by 6 bases and J by 11 bases, with 15 bases between the two germline ends. The CDR3 totals 12 residues. DNA of the CDR3: TGTGCCAGCAGTCAAGGGGGGATTGGGCAGTATTTT. Encoded protein: CASSQGGIGQYF.

J is TRBJ1-2 and V is TRBV27, with 7 bases matching TRBD1. Trimming cost V 2 bases and J 2 bases; bases outside gene matches: 11. Germline V lookup: CDR1 MNHEY, CDR2 SMNVEV (reference sequence). The CDR3 consists of 17 residues. For the CDR3, the DNA is TGTGCCAGCAGTTTAAGCTGGTCACAGGGGCAGAACTATGGCTACACCTTC. Translation: CASSLSWSQGQNYGYTF.

V and J are TRBV7-8 and TRBJ2-1; TRBD1 agrees at 10 bases. The CDR3 consists of 19 residues. The ends lost 5 bases at V and 0 bases at J; junction bases unmatched: 13. Germline V gene sequence: CDR1 SGHVS, CDR2 FQNEAQ. The CDR3 is CASSPRGTGAPSSYNEQFF. CDR3 DNA: TGTGCCAGCAGCCCCAGAGGGACAGGGGCCCCTAGCTCCTACAATGAGCAGTTCTTC.

This clonotype appeared a few times. This chain connects TRBV30 to TRBJ1-2; 7 bases line up with TRBD1. V dropped 0 bases and J dropped 5; count of bases not matched to a gene: 3. CDR1 GTSNPN and CDR2 SVGIG come from the germline V gene (reference sequence). The CDR3 covers 13 residues. The chain's CDR3 is CAWSVGTAYGYTF. The CDR3 DNA follows: TGTGCCTGGAGTGTCGGGACAGCTTATGGCTACACCTTC.

This rearrangement joins TRBV20-1 to TRBJ2-1; no definite D call. The germline CDR1 and CDR2 sequences are DFQATT and SNEGSKA (reference sequence). The germline V and J ends were trimmed by 0 bases and 4 bases, with 16 bases remaining between them. The CDR3 contains 16 residues. The CDR3 DNA follows: TGCAGTGCTAGAGACCGAATCGGGCAGGTATACAATGAGCAGTTCTTC. Amino acid sequence: CSARDRIGQVYNEQFF.

This chain uses TRBV12-2 with TRBJ1-2; the DNA was not used to check the table's D call, TRBD1. TRBV12-2 is a pseudogene. This CDR3 comprises 16 residues. DNA of the CDR3: TGTGCAAGTCGCTTATTACGCCCCAGGGAGGCCTATGGCTACACCTTC. Its protein is CASRLLRPREAYGYTF.